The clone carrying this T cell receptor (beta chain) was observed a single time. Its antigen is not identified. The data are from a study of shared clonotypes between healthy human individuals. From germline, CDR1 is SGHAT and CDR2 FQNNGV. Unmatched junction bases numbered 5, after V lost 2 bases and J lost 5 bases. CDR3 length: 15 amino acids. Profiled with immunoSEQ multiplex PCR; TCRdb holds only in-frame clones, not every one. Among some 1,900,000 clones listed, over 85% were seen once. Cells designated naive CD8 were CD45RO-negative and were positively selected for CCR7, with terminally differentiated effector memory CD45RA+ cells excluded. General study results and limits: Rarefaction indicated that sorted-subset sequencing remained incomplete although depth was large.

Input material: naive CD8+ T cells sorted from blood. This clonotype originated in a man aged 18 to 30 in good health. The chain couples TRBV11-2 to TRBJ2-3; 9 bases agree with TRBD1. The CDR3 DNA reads TGTGCCAGCAGCTTAAGGGGACAGGGAGAAGATACGCAGTATTTT. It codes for CASSLRGQGEDTQYF.